This T cell receptor (beta chain) was captured in a study of OX40 agonist ivuxolimab in advanced cancers. About the research overall: Treatment received earlier with anti-PD-1, anti-PD-L1 or anti-CTLA-4 agents was allowed, and under 50% had some. The study's findings and limits: Some nonresponders also had low normalized T-cell clonal expansion.

Clones were sequenced by immunoSEQ multiplex PCR, and TCRdb holds only the in-frame ones, with some missing. The sample has tens of thousands of clones; 90% to 95% are singletons. Comment on this clone: Its antigen is still unknown.

Researchers took blood at baseline, on cycle 4 day 1, and on cycle 7 day 1. CDR3 length equals 13 residues. Trimming took off 0 bases at V and 8 bases at J, with 11 bases between the two ends. The V gene's germline CDR1 is SGHRS and CDR2 YFSETQ. The receptor's source is an adult with an advanced solid tumor such as melanoma, head and neck, liver or kidney cancer. Specimen: CD4+ or CD8+ T cells sorted from blood, collected in a trial of the OX40 agonist ivuxolimab. The chain joins TRBV5-1 to TRBJ1-2; no firm D call. CDR3 protein: CASSLVVQDGYTF. The CDR3 DNA is TGCGCCAGCAGCTTGGTTGTTCAGGACGGCTACACCTTC.